This entry lists 18 T cell receptor beta chains sequenced from one sample in a study of vaccination effects on CD4 cells after COVID-19. Profiled with immunoSEQ multiplex PCR; TCRdb holds only in-frame clones, not every one. The table lists 7,500 to 10,000 clones, about three quarters of them singletons. Having been cultured for less than 13 days, the cells underwent CD4+ T cell isolation. Participants completed two doses of the BNT162b2 or mRNA-1273 vaccine. Antigens for these TCRs are unknown. The input for sequencing was CD4+ T cells from PBMCs cultured without peptide, taken after COVID-19 vaccination. The receptor set was obtained from a human donor who received a COVID-19 vaccine.

This clone was found a few times. V gene TRBV7-2 combines with J gene TRBJ1-6; D is ambiguous. Per the germline V gene, CDR1 is SGHTA and CDR2 is FQGNSA. CDR3 length: 14 amino acids. The V and J ends lost 4 bases and 0 bases respectively, with 4 bases between them. The CDR3 DNA follows: TGTGCCAGCAGCTACAGCTCCTATAATTCACCCCTCCACTTT. This encodes CASSYSSYNSPLHF.

This rearrangement joins TRBV7-9 to TRBJ2-5; 8 nucleotides align to TRBD2. Germline CDR1 is SEHNR and CDR2 is FQNEAQ (reference sequence). The CDR3 is 14 amino acids. V trimming: 6 bases; J trimming: 5 bases; junction bases outside the gene matches: 8. The CDR3 coding sequence is TGTGCCAGCAGGCGGGGGGTTGGCTTCGAGACCCAGTACTTC. Amino acids: CASRRGVGFETQYF.

The chain uses TRBV6-1 and TRBJ2-7; D gene ambiguous. CDR3 length: 15 amino acids. The germline CDR1 and CDR2 sequences are MNHNS and SASEGT. With 1 base removed from V and 0 bases from J, the gap between germline ends came to 10 bases. Here the CDR3 reads CASSEGGALSYEQYF. The CDR3 DNA follows: TGTGCCAGCAGTGAAGGCGGTGCCCTCTCCTACGAGCAGTACTTC.

The genes are TRBV6-6 and TRBJ1-1, with 10 bases fitting TRBD1. The CDR3 has 13 residues. Germline V gene sequence: CDR1 MNHNY, CDR2 SVGAGI (reference sequence). J lost 11 bases, V lost 0 bases, and 3 bases had no gene match. The CDR3 nucleotides are TGTGCCAGCAGTTACTCGGACAGGGGGGGTGCTTTCTTT. This gives the protein CASSYSDRGGAFF.

The chain carries TRBV30 and TRBJ1-2; 7 bases line up with TRBD1. The CDR3 length is 13 residues. V lost 7 bases and J lost 4; bases outside the gene matches: 9. Germline values: CDR1 GTSNPN, CDR2 SVGIG (reference sequence). The CDR3 DNA reads as TGTGCCTACTCCGGGACAGATCCCTATGGCTACACCTTC. Its protein product is CAYSGTDPYGYTF.

This clone was seen a few times. This rearrangement joins TRBV6-1 to TRBJ2-2; D tentatively fits TRBD1 or TRBD2 (5 bases each). CDR1 MNHNS and CDR2 SASEGT come from the germline V gene. V was shortened by 2 bases and J by 0 bases, with 16 bases between the two germline ends. The CDR3 has 18 amino acids. The CDR3 DNA is TGTGCCAGCAGTGAACACATTACGGGGCCCCCGAACACCGGGGAGCTGTTTTTT. Protein sequence: CASSEHITGPPNTGELFF.

V is TRBV9 and J is TRBJ2-3, with D perhaps matching TRBD1 (6 bases). The CDR3 covers 17 residues. Germline V gives CDR1 SGDLS, CDR2 YYNGEE. V was pared by 3 bases and J by 6 bases, with 23 bases between. The CDR3, as DNA: TGTGCCAGCAGCGCACAGGGACCTCGATTATCAGGCGATACGCAGTATTTT. It translates to CASSAQGPRLSGDTQYF.

The chain joins TRBV15 to TRBJ2-3, with D tentatively TRBD1 or TRBD2 (5 bases each). Germline CDR1 LNHNV, CDR2 YYDKDF (reference sequence). Trimming took 0 bases from V and 6 from J, leaving 19 bases between them. This CDR3 region has 17 residues. Here the CDR3 DNA reads TGTGCCACCAGCAGAGATCCCGGGACCCTGAGGATCGATACGCAGTATTTT. It codes for CATSRDPGTLRIDTQYF.

This chain connects TRBV6-5 to TRBJ1-2; TRBD1 agrees at 8 bases. CDR1 is MNHEY and CDR2 is SVGAGI in the germline V gene. Trimming removed 5 bases from V and 6 bases from J; junction bases left unmatched: 8. CDR3 size: 14 residues. In DNA, the CDR3 is TGTGCCAGCAGTCTTGGACAGGGATGGAATGGCTACACCTTC. This sequence encodes CASSLGQGWNGYTF.

This clone was counted a single time. This chain connects TRBV27 to TRBJ2-7; D perhaps matches TRBD2 (6 bases). V shed 7 bases and J shed 4 bases, with 26 bases lying between them. CDR1 is MNHEY and CDR2 is SMNVEV in the germline V gene (reference sequence). There are 17 residues in the CDR3. This CDR3 is CASTSFAPGLPGYEQYF. The CDR3 bases are TGTGCCAGCACTTCCTTTGCGCCGGGACTGCCAGGGTACGAGCAGTACTTC.

The V and J genes are TRBV18 and TRBJ2-1; D might be TRBD2 (7 bases). Germline V gene data show CDR1 as KGHSH and CDR2 as LQKENI. CDR3 length: 14 amino acids. Trimming took 3 bases from V and 10 from J, leaving 16 bases between them. CDR3: CASSPPGGRGEQFF. The CDR3 DNA is TGTGCCAGCTCACCCCCCGGGGGGCGCGGGGAGCAGTTCTTC. The full variable domain, completed using reference TRBV18 and TRBJ2-1, is NAGVMQNPRHLVRRRGQEARLRCSPMKGHSHVYWYRQLPEEGLKFMVYLQKENIIDESGMPKERFSAEFPKEGPSILRIQQVVRGDSAAYFCASSPPGGRGEQFFGPGTRLTVL.

The chain has TRBV19 and TRBJ1-1, with D hard to call. V was cut by 5 bases and J by 1 base, with 8 bases left in between. This CDR3 contains 13 residues. From germline, CDR1 is LNHDA and CDR2 SQIVND (reference sequence). This chain's CDR3 is CASSVWKNTEAFF. The CDR3 DNA sequence: TGTGCCAGTAGTGTCTGGAAGAACACTGAAGCTTTCTTT.

The chain recombines TRBV6-6 with TRBJ1-2, with TRBD1 identical over 11 bases. CDR3 size: 14 residues. V dropped 2 bases and J dropped 8; count of bases not matched to a gene: 4. Germline loops: CDR1 MNHNY, CDR2 SVGAGI (reference sequence). As DNA, the CDR3 is TGTGCCAGCAGTTACGGAGGACAGGGGGCGGGCTACACCTTC. Translation gives CASSYGGQGAGYTF.

This clone turned up a few times. The chain combines TRBV11-1 with TRBJ2-2, with TRBD1 matching 8 bases. Trimming removed 5 bases from V and 4 bases from J; junction bases left unmatched: 6. The CDR3 runs 15 residues. CDR1 and CDR2 (germline): SGHAT, FQDESV (reference sequence). CDR3 region: CASSGYTGGTGELFF. CDR3 bases: TGTGCCAGCAGCGGGTATACAGGGGGCACCGGGGAGCTGTTTTTT.

The V gene is TRBV2, the J gene TRBJ2-2; TRBD2 matches 9 bases. This CDR3 contains 14 residues. Per the germline V gene, CDR1 is SNHLY and CDR2 is FYNNEI. V lost 8 bases to trimming and J lost 5 bases; unmatched junction nucleotides: 6. The CDR3 DNA sequence: TGTGCCAGCGGCCTAGCGGGGTCTACCGGGGAGCTGTTTTTT. Encoded protein: CASGLAGSTGELFF.

This clone was found once. The rearrangement links TRBV19 to TRBJ2-3, with D possibly matching TRBD2 (5 bases). V was pared by 7 bases and J by 8 bases, with 19 bases between. The CDR3 loop spans 14 amino acids. Germline CDR1 and CDR2: LNHDA and SQIVND (reference sequence). The CDR3 is CASTDPGDSATQYF. The CDR3, as DNA: TGTGCCAGTACCGACCCCGGGGATTCGGCTACGCAGTATTTT. Looking up the rest from reference TRBV19 and TRBJ2-3 gives the full variable domain: DGGITQSPKYLFRKEGQNVTLSCEQNLNHDAMYWYRQDPGQGLRLIYYSQIVNDFQKGDIAEGYSVSREKKESFPLTVTSAQKNPTAFYLCASTDPGDSATQYFGPGTRLTVL.

This chain connects TRBV5-1 to TRBJ2-5; D is uncertain. Germline CDR1 reads SGHRS; CDR2 reads YFSETQ. The CDR3 covers 14 residues. V was pared by 0 bases and J by 1 base, with 7 bases between. The CDR3 sequence is CASSLVPPQETQYF. CDR3 sequence (DNA): TGCGCCAGCAGCTTGGTTCCGCCCCAAGAGACCCAGTACTTC.

The chain combines TRBV3-1 (or the pseudogene TRBV3-2) with TRBJ1-1, with D maybe TRBD1 (6 bases). V was clipped by 0 bases and J by 0 bases, with 14 bases between them. This CDR3 is built from 17 residues. The germline V gene has CDR1 LGHDT and CDR2 YNNKEL (reference sequence). CDR3 loop: CASSQERQAGMNTEAFF. CDR3 DNA sequence: TGTGCCAGCAGCCAAGAAAGACAGGCCGGGATGAACACTGAAGCTTTCTTT.